The sequence of this TCR beta chain was determined in a study of blood T cell repertoires in COVID-19. What the recovered Cohort 3 donors had was two negative PCRs, clearance, or symptom resolution. Germline lookup yields CDR1 LNHDA and CDR2 SQIVND (reference sequence). The CDR3 extends over 15 amino acids. The V segment lost 5 bases and the J segment 1 base; nucleotides outside the gene matches: 4. Profiling relied on immunoSEQ multiplex PCR, and the TCRdb table lists in-frame clones only, not all of them. The sample carries more than 200,000 clones, just over 90% recorded once. The chain employs TRBV19 and TRBJ2-3; TRBD2 aligns across 9 bases. The sequencing sample was made of PBMCs or T cells enriched from blood (not recorded which). The receptor was isolated from a woman aged 18-29 years who had recovered from COVID-19. The CDR3 is CASSGPSGGTDTQYF. In DNA form, the CDR3 reads TGTGCCAGTAGTGGACCTAGCGGGGGCACAGATACGCAGTATTTT.